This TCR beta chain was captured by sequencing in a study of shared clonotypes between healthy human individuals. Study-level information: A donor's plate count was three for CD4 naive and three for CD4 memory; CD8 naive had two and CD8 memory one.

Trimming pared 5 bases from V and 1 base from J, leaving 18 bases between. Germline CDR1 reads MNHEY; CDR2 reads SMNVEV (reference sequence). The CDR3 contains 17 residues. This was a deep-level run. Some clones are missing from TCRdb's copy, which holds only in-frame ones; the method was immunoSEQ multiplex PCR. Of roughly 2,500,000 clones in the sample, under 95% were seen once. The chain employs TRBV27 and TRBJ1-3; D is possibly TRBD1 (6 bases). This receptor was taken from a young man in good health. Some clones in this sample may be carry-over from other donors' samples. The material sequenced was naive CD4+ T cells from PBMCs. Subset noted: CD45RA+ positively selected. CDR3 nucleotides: TGTGCCAGCAGTCCACAACGACCACAGGGATCTGGAAACACCATATATTTT. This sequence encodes CASSPQRPQGSGNTIYF.